This TCR beta chain was captured by sequencing in a study of Ad26.COV2.S vaccination and SARS-CoV-2 variants. The overall study: Dosing was one shot or two shots 56 days apart. Study-wide points: Overall T cell responses may have been underestimated by the analyses of TCR breadth and depth.

Concerning this clone: The antigen remains unidentified.

Profiled with immunoSEQ multiplex PCR; TCRdb holds only in-frame clones, not every one. The sample shows 300,000 to 400,000 clones, 75% to 90% of them seen only once. Indicated treatment: some 20 received Ad26.COV2.S at low or high dose, single or two shots; about 5 received placebo; per-sample allocation not given. Material that was analyzed had been drawn on day 63 after the first vaccine or placebo injection. In Boston, an adult donor aged 18-55 years took part. The clonotype was recovered from a person aged 18-65 years who received the Ad26.COV2.S COVID-19 vaccine or a placebo. Material: peripheral blood, obtained in a trial of Ad26.COV2.S vaccine versus placebo.

The CDR3 protein is CASTDPGQGRYEQYV. CDR3 sequence (DNA): TGTGCCAGCACCGATCCGGGACAGGGCCGCTACGAGCAGTACGTC. This chain joins TRBV5-4 and TRBJ2-7; 9 nucleotides agree with TRBD1. The trim removed 6 bases at V and 3 bases at J, leaving 10 bases unmatched. The germline V gene has CDR1 SGHNT and CDR2 YYREEE (reference sequence). CDR3 length equals 15 residues.